This TCR beta chain was retrieved from a study of cytomegalovirus exposure and HLA in healthy donors. Study at large: The study's early data release held about 85 million unique TCRs from HLA-typed donors.

The study, taken as a whole, reports: The sole available immune exposure information was CMV serostatus. A previous analysis found most TCR beta V segments productive roughly 87% or roughly 30% of the time.

Vbeta (60) and Jbeta (13) primers were used in the PCR. Produced via immunoSEQ multiplex PCR; TCRdb's table is partial and in-frame only. The sample records 100,000 or so clones, roughly 71% being singletons. A remark on this clone: As yet, its antigen is unknown.

The sequencing input was PBMCs. This TCR was recovered from a man aged 50 or older in good health and CMV-seronegative.

The chain's CDR3 is CSVLSTDTQYF. CDR3 sequence (DNA): TGCAGCGTCCTCAGCACAGATACGCAGTATTTT. The rearrangement uses TRBV29-1 and TRBJ2-3; D gene unclear. Trimming left V 6 bases short and J 0 bases short, with 4 bases between. The CDR3 has 11 residues. CDR1 SQVTM and CDR2 ANQGSEA come from the germline V gene.